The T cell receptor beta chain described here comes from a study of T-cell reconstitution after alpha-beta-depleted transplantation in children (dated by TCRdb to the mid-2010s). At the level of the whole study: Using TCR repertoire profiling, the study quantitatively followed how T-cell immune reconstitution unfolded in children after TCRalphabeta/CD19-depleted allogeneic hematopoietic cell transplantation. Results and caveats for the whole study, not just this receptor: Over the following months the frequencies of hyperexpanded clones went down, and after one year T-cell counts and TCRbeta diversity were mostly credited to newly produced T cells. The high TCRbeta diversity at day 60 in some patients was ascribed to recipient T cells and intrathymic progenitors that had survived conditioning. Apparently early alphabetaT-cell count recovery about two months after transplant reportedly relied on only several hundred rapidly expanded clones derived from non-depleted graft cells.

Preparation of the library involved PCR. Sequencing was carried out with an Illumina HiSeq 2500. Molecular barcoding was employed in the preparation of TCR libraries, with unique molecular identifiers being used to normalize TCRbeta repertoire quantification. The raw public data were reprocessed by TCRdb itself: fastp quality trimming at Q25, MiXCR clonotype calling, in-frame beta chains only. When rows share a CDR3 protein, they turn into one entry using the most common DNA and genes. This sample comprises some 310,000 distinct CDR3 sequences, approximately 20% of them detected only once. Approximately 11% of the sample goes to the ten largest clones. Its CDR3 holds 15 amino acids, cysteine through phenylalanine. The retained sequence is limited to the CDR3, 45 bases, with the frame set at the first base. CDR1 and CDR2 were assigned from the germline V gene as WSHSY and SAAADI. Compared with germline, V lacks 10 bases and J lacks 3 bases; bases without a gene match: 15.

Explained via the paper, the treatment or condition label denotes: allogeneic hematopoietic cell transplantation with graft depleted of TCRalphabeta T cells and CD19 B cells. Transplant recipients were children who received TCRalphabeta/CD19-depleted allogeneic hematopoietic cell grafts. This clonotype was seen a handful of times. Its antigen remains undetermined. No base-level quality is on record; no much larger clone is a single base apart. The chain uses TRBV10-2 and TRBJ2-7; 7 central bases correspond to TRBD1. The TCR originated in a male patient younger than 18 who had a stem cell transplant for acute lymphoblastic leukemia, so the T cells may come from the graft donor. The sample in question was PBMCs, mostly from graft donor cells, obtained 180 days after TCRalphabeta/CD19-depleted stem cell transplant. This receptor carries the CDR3 CATRPPGTEVYEQYF. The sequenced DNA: TGCGCCACCAGGCCCCCCGGGACAGAGGTCTACGAGCAGTACTTC.